This is a list of T cell receptor beta chains from one sample in a study of chemoradiotherapy in HPV16-positive cancers. Method: immunoSEQ multiplex PCR; TCRdb's copy keeps in-frame clones and lacks some. The data contain about 68,000 clones, 85% to 90% of them seen just once; the ten biggest clones take up over 4%. The sequences come from blood, collected from a patient who underwent chemoradiotherapy. These receptors were collected from a human donor with HPV-associated anogenital cancer. Each CDR3 is given with its conserved first and last residue. The D gene is left open where the match is weak. Rows may omit the clone size; those that give it use once, few, many or a size class.

CDR3 protein | CDR3 DNA | J gene | V gene | clone size | D gene
CASSESTFLGNYGYTF | TGCGCCAGCAGTGAGTCTACTTTTCTCGGGAACTATGGCTACACCTTC | TRBJ1-2 | TRBV10-2 | . | .
CAPRFGQYF | TGTGCCCCACGCTTCGGGCAGTACTTC | TRBJ2-7 | TRBV5-3 | . | .
CASSERQTLYEQYF | TGTGCCAGCAGTGAAAGACAGACCCTCTACGAGCAGTACTTC | TRBJ2-7 | TRBV6-1 | . | .
CASSLAGTGSYEQYF | TGTGCCAGCAGCTTGGCCGGGACAGGGTCGTACGAGCAGTACTTC | TRBJ2-7 | TRBV5-4 | . | TRBD1
CASSLLGYTIYF | TGTGCCAGCAGTTTACTGGGCTACACCATATATTTT | TRBJ1-3 | TRBV28 | . | .
CASSYRAEAGSPLHF | TGTGCCAGCAGTTACCGGGCGGAGGCCGGATCACCCCTCCACTTT | TRBJ1-6 | TRBV6-6 | once | .
CASQSVGLKNIQYF | TGTGCCAGTCAATCCGTGGGCCTAAAAAACATTCAGTACTTC | TRBJ2-4 | TRBV19 | . | .
CASSPLTSPETQYF | TGTGCCAGCAGCCCCTTAACCTCCCCAGAGACCCAGTACTTC | TRBJ2-5 | TRBV7-9 | . | .
CASSHTMDRSYEQYF | TGCGCCAGCAGCCACACGATGGACAGGTCCTACGAGCAGTACTTC | TRBJ2-7 | TRBV4-1 | . | TRBD1
CASSLQGGTYNEQFF | TGTGCCAGCAGTTTACAGGGGGGAACCTACAATGAGCAGTTCTTC | TRBJ2-1 | TRBV27 | . | .
CASSYGRGSTEAFF | TGTGCCAGCAGTTATGGCAGGGGGTCCACTGAAGCTTTCTTT | TRBJ1-1 | TRBV6-5 | . | TRBD1
CASSTGTGLFF | TGTGCCAGCAGTACCGGGACAGGGTTGTTCTTC | TRBJ2-1 | TRBV6-1 | . | TRBD1
CASSSDRGTDTQYF | TGTGCCAGCAGTTCGGACAGGGGCACAGATACGCAGTATTTT | TRBJ2-3 | TRBV27 | once | TRBD1
CATNQGTSTEAFF | TGTGCCACAAACCAGGGGACATCTACTGAAGCTTTCTTT | TRBJ1-1 | TRBV19 | . | .
CASRTDSLNPPLHF | TGTGCCAGCAGGACGGATAGCTTAAATCCACCCCTCCACTTT | TRBJ1-6 | TRBV2 | . | .
CASSFQQGMSYEQYF | TGTGCCAGCAGCTTTCAACAGGGCATGTCCTACGAGCAGTACTTC | TRBJ2-7 | TRBV7-2 | . | .